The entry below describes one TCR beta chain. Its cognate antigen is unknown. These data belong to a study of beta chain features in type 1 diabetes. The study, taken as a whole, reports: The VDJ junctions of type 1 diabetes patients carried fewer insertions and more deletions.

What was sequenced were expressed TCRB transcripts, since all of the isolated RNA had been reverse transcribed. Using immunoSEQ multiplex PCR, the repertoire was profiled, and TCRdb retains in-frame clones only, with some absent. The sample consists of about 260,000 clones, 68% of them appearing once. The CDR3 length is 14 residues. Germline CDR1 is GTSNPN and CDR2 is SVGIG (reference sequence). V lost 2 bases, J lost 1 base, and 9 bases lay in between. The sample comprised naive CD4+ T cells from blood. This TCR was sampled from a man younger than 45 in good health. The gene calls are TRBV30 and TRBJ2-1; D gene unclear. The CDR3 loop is CAWSSKVSYNEQFF. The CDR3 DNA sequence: TGTGCCTGGAGTTCGAAGGTTTCCTACAATGAGCAGTTCTTC.